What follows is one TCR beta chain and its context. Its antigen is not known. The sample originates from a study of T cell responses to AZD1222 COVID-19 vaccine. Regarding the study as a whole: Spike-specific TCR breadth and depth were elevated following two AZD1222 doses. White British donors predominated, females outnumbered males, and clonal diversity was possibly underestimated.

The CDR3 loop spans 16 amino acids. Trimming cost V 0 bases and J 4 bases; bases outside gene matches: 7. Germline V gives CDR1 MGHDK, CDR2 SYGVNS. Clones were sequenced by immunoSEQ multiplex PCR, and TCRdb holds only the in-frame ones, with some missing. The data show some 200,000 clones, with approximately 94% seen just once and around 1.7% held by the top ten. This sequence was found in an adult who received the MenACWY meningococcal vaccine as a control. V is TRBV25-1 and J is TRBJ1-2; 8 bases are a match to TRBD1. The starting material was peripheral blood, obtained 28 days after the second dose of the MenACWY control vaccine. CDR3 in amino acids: CASSEYRTGKSYGYTF. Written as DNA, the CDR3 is TGTGCCAGCAGTGAATACCGGACAGGGAAAAGCTATGGCTACACCTTC.